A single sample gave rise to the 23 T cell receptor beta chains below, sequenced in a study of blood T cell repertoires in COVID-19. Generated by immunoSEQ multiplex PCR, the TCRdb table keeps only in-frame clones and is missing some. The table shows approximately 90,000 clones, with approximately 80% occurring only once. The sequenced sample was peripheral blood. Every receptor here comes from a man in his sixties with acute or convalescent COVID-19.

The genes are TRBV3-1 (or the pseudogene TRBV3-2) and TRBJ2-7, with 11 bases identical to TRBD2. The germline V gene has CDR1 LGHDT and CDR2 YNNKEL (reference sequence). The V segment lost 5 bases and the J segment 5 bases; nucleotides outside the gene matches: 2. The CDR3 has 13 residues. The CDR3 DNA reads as TGTGCCAGCAGCTTGGGACTAGCGGACGAGCAGTACGTC. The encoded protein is CASSLGLADEQYV.

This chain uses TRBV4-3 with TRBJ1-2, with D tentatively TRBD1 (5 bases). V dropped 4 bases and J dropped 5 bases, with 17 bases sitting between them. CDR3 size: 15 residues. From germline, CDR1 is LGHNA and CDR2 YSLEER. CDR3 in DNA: TGCGCCAGCAGCCCGGATAGGGGCGGAGAGTATGGCTACACCTTC. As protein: CASSPDRGGEYGYTF.

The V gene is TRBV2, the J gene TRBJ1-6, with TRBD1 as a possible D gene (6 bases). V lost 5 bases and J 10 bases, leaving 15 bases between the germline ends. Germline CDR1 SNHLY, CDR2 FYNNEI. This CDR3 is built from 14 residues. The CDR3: CASSPNREGSPLHF. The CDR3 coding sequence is TGTGCCAGCAGTCCTAACAGGGAAGGGTCACCCCTCCACTTT.

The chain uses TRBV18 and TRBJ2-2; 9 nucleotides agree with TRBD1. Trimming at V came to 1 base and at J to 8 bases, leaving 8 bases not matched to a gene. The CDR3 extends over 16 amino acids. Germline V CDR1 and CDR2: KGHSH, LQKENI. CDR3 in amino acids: CASSPQRDRASGELFF. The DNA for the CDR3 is TGTGCCAGCTCACCACAGCGGGACAGGGCTTCAGGGGAGCTGTTTTTT.

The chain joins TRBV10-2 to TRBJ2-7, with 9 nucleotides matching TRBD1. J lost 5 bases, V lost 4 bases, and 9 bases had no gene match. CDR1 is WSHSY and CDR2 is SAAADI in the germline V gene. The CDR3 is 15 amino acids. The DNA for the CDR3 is TGCGCCAGCAGTGGCACCGGGACAGGGAACGACGAGCAGTACTTC. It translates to CASSGTGTGNDEQYF.

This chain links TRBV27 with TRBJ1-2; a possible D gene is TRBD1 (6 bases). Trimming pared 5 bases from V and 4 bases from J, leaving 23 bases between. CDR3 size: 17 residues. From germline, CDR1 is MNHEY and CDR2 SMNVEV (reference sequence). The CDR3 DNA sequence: TGTGCCAGCAGTATCACAGGGACCTTTAGTATTCGCTATGGCTACACCTTC. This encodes CASSITGTFSIRYGYTF.

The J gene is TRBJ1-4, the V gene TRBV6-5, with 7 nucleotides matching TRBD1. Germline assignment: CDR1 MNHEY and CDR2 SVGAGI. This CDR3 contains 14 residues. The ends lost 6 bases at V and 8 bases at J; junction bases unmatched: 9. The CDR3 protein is CASSPGGSREKLFF. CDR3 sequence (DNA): TGTGCCAGCAGCCCAGGGGGAAGTCGAGAAAAACTGTTTTTT.

For the CDR3, the DNA is TGTGCCAGCAGCTCGACAAGCGCCCGGGACAGGGTCAGAAACACTGAAGCTTTCTTT. It encodes CASSSTSARDRVRNTEAFF. The chain combines TRBV7-2 with TRBJ1-1, with TRBD1 matching over 9 bases. V dropped 4 bases and J dropped 2; count of bases not matched to a gene: 17. Germline V gene lookup returns CDR1 SGHTA and CDR2 FQGNSA. The CDR3 extends over 19 amino acids.

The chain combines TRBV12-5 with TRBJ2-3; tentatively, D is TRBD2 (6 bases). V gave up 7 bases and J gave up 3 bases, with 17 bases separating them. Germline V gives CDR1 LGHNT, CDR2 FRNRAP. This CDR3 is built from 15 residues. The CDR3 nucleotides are TGTGCTAGTGCCCGTTGGGGCGGGGAGACAGATACGCAGTATTTT. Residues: CASARWGGETDTQYF.

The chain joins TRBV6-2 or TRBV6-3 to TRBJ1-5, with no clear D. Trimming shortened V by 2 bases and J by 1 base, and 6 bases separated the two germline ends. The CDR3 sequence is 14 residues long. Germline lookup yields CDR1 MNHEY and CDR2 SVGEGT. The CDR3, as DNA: TGTGCCAGCAGTTACGTACTCAGCAATCAGCCCCAGCATTTT. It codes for CASSYVLSNQPQHF.

CDR3 bases: TGCGCCAGCAGCTTGGTCGGGGGACTAGCGGGGGAGACCCAGTACTTC. Its protein is CASSLVGGLAGETQYF. This chain joins TRBV5-1 and TRBJ2-5; 13 nucleotides line up with TRBD2. This CDR3 contains 16 residues. The V segment lost 0 bases and the J segment 5 bases; nucleotides outside the gene matches: 4. Germline V gene sequence: CDR1 SGHRS, CDR2 YFSETQ.

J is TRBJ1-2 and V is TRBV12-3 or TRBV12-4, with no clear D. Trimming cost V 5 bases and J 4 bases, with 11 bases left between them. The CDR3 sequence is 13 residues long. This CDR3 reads CASSKDGIYGYTF. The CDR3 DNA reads TGTGCCAGCAGTAAGGACGGGATCTATGGCTACACCTTC.

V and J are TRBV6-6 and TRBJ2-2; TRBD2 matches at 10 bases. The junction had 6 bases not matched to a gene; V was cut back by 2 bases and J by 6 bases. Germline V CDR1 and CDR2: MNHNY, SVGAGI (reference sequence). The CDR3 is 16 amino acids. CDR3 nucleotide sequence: TGTGCCAGCAGTTACAGCGGGGGGGCCGTGTCCGGGGAGCTGTTTTTT. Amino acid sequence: CASSYSGGAVSGELFF.

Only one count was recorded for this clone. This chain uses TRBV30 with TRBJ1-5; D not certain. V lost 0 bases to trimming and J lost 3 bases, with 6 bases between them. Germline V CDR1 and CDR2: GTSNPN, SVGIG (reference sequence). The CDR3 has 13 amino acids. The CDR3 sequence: CAWSVRYNQPQHF. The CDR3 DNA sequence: TGTGCCTGGAGTGTACGGTACAATCAGCCCCAGCATTTT.

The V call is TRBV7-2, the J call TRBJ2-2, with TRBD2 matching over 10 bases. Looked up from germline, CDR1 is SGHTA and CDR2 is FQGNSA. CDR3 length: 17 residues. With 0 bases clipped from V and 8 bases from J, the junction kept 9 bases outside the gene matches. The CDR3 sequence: CASSLAPSGGADGELFF. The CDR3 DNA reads TGTGCCAGCAGCTTAGCGCCCAGCGGGGGGGCCGATGGGGAGCTGTTTTTT.

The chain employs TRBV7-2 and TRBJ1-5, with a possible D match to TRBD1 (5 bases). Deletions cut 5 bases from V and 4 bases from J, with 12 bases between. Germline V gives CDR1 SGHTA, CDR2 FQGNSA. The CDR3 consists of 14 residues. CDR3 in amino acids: CASSSGGLNQPQHF. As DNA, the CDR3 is TGTGCCAGCAGCAGTGGGGGACTGAATCAGCCCCAGCATTTT.

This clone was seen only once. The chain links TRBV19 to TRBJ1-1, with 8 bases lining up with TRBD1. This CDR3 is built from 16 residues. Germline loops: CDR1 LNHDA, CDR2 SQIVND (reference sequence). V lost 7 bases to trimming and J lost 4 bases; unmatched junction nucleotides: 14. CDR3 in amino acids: CASTPGTGVRATEAFF. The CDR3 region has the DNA TGTGCCAGTACCCCGGGGACAGGAGTTAGGGCCACTGAAGCTTTCTTT.

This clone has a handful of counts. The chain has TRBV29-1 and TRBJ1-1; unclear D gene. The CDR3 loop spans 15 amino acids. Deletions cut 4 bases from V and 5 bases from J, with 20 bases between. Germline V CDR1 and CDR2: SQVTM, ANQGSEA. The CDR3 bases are TGCAGCGTTGCCCCCTCGGGAGCCATCGGGACTGAAGCTTTCTTT. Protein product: CSVAPSGAIGTEAFF.

The CDR3 reads CASSPNRGRDTEAFF. The CDR3 DNA reads as TGTGCCAGCAGCCCAAACAGGGGGCGAGACACTGAAGCTTTCTTT. This chain links TRBV6-5 with TRBJ1-1; 9 nucleotides line up with TRBD1. V lost 6 bases to trimming and J lost 3 bases; unmatched junction nucleotides: 8. Germline V lookup: CDR1 MNHEY, CDR2 SVGAGI. The CDR3 length is 15 residues.

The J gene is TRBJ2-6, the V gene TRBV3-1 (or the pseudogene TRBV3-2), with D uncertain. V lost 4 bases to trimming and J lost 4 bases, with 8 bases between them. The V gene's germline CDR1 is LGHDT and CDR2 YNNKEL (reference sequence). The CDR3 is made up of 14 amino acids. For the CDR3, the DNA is TGTGCCAGCAGCCTATCTAGGGGGGCCAACGTCCTGACTTTC. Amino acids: CASSLSRGANVLTF.

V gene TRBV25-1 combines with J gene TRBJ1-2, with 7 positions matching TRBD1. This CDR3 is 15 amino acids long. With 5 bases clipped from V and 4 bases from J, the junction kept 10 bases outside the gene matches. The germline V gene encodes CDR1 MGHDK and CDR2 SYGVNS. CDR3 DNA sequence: TGTGCCAGCAGTACCCAGGGGGATATGGGCTATGGCTACACCTTC. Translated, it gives CASSTQGDMGYGYTF.

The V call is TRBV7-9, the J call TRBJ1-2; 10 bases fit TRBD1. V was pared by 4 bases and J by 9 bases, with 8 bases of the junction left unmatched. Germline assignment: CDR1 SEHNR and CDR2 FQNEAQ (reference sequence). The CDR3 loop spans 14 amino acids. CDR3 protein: CASSSGTGERSYTF. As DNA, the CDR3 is TGTGCCAGCAGCTCCGGGACAGGGGAAAGGAGCTACACCTTC.

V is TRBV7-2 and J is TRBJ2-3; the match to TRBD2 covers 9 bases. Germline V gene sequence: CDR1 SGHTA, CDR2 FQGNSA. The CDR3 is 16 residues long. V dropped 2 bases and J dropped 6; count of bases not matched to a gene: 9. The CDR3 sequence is CASSLQAAGGRDTQYF. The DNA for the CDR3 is TGTGCCAGCAGCTTACAGGCCGCGGGGGGGCGGGATACGCAGTATTTT. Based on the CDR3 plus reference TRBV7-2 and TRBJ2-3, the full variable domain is GAGVSQSPSNKVTEKGKDVELRCDPISGHTALYWYRQSLGQGLEFLIYFQGNSAPDKSGLPSDRFSAERTGGSVSTLTIQRTQQEDSAVYLCASSLQAAGGRDTQYFGPGTRLTVL.